Below, 16 T cell receptor beta chains from the same sample are listed, as sequenced in a study of T cells in Graves' hyperthyroidism and ophthalmopathy. Amplification of TCR beta CDR3 regions used RNA as the template. Carried out on the TCR CDR3, a first-round RT-PCR used the HTBI primer set. TCRdb re-analysed the multiplex PCR reads in MiXCR, keeping a single row per CDR3 protein. This sample has 130,000 to 150,000 distinct CDR3 sequences, with over 20% found just once. What was sequenced was blood. The receptors were sampled from a woman in her fifties or sixties with Graves' hyperthyroidism that later progressed to Graves' ophthalmopathy.

This clonotype was detected ten times or more. V is TRBV28 and J is TRBJ1-1; perhaps TRBD1 as D (5 bases). Trimming shortened V by 5 bases and J by 3 bases, and 7 bases separated the two germline ends. The CDR3 covers 12 residues. In germline, CDR1 is MDHEN, CDR2 SYDVKM. CDR3 residues: CASSQQDTEAFF. CDR3 coding DNA: TGTGCCAGCAGTCAACAGGACACTGAAGCTTTCTTT.

This clonotype has only a few counts. CDR3 amino acids: CATRDPVRAQQGNTIYF. The CDR3 DNA sequence: TGTGCCACCAGGGACCCCGTCAGGGCCCAACAGGGAAACACCATATATTTT. This chain uses TRBV24-1 with TRBJ1-3; perhaps TRBD1 as D (5 bases). The germline V and J ends were trimmed by 7 bases and 4 bases, with 22 bases remaining between them. The CDR3 sequence is 17 residues long. From germline, CDR1 is KGHDR and CDR2 SFDVKD.

The chain combines TRBV28 with TRBJ2-7; 8 bases align to TRBD2. CDR1 is MDHEN and CDR2 is SYDVKM in the germline V gene. CDR3 length: 15 residues. Trimming took 3 bases from V and 6 from J; bases not matched to a gene: 10. CDR3 DNA sequence: TGTGCCAGCAGTTTTACTAGCGGCCCTCTTGGCGAGCAGTACTTC. This gives the protein CASSFTSGPLGEQYF.

This sequence joins TRBV28 and TRBJ2-7, with D perhaps matching TRBD1 (5 bases). This CDR3 is 13 amino acids long. Germline CDR1 reads MDHEN; CDR2 reads SYDVKM. The V end was cut by 5 bases, the J end by 2 bases, with 10 bases between. CDR3 nucleotide sequence: TGTGCCAGCAGTCAACAGGTTACCTACGAGCAGTACTTC. Translating gives CASSQQVTYEQYF.

This clonotype was recorded many times. V is TRBV2 and J is TRBJ2-3; D unclear. CDR1 is SNHLY, CDR2 FYNNEI, per germline. V lost 7 bases, J lost 10 bases, and 12 bases lay in between. The CDR3 extends over 11 amino acids. As DNA, the CDR3 is TGTGCCAGCAACCAGGTTATTGCGCAGTATTTT. Translating it yields CASNQVIAQYF.

This clonotype was observed at least ten times. This chain links TRBV5-6 with TRBJ2-7; 8 nucleotides align to TRBD2. The CDR3 has 14 amino acids. V was clipped by 2 bases and J by 3 bases; unmatched bases: 4. Germline V lookup: CDR1 SGHDT, CDR2 YYEEEE. The chain's CDR3 is CASSFPGLGYEQYF. The CDR3, as DNA: TGTGCCAGCAGCTTCCCGGGACTAGGCTACGAGCAGTACTTC.

The rearrangement uses TRBV7-9 and TRBJ2-6; D unresolved. Trimming pared 5 bases from V and 0 bases from J, leaving 8 bases between. Germline CDR1 is SEHNR and CDR2 is FQNEAQ (reference sequence). The CDR3 spans 15 residues. CDR3 DNA sequence: TGTGCCAGCAGCCCCTACAGCTCTGGGGCCAACGTCCTGACTTTC. This gives the protein CASSPYSSGANVLTF.

The rearrangement links TRBV18 to TRBJ2-7; D call uncertain. There are 15 residues in the CDR3. Between the trimmed V and J ends, which lost 3 bases and 0 bases, there was a span of 12 bases. Germline CDR1 KGHSH, CDR2 LQKENI. The CDR3 here is CASSPTTVASYEQYF. CDR3 nucleotides: TGTGCCAGCTCACCGACAACCGTAGCCTCCTACGAGCAGTACTTC.

The V gene is TRBV30, the J gene TRBJ2-7; 15 bases are shared with TRBD2. The V and J ends lost 8 bases and 7 bases, in that order; junction bases with no gene match: 3. CDR1 and CDR2 (germline): GTSNPN, SVGIG (reference sequence). The CDR3 runs 12 residues. The CDR3 here is CARGLAGGEQYF. In DNA, the CDR3 is TGTGCCCGGGGACTAGCGGGAGGTGAGCAGTACTTC.

This clonotype was counted at least ten times. The V gene is TRBV3-1, the J gene TRBJ1-3; no definite D call. The CDR3 spans 14 residues. Germline lookup yields CDR1 LGHDT and CDR2 YNNKEL (reference sequence). The ends were cut back, 3 bases at V and 4 bases at J, with 10 bases in the middle. Here the CDR3 DNA reads TGTGCCAGCAGCCAGTTGGTCTCCGGAAACACCATATATTTT. Its translation is CASSQLVSGNTIYF.

The chain is built from TRBV7-8 and TRBJ2-3; D remains ambiguous. The germline V gene encodes CDR1 SGHVS and CDR2 FQNEAQ. The CDR3 is 15 amino acids. The germline V and J ends were trimmed by 2 bases and 13 bases, with 22 bases remaining between them. The DNA of the CDR3 is TGTGCCAGCAGCTTAAGGGCGTACGGCACAGATAAGAAGTATTTT. Translating gives CASSLRAYGTDKKYF.

V usage is TRBV29-1 and J usage is TRBJ2-5; D is undetermined. The germline V gene has CDR1 SQVTM and CDR2 ANQGSEA. V lost 4 bases, J lost 2 bases, and 8 bases lay in between. The CDR3 is made up of 12 amino acids. CDR3 protein: CSVVKGQETQYF. In DNA, the CDR3 is TGCAGCGTTGTGAAGGGACAAGAGACCCAGTACTTC.

This clonotype has ten or more counts. J is TRBJ1-2 and V is TRBV11-2, with a weak D call TRBD1 (5 bases). CDR1 is SGHAT and CDR2 is FQNNGV in the germline V gene. V was trimmed by 2 bases and J by 5 bases, leaving 12 bases between them. The CDR3 runs 14 residues. CDR3: CASSLQGKGYGYTF. CDR3 nucleotides: TGTGCCAGCAGCTTACAGGGAAAGGGATATGGCTACACCTTC.

This clonotype was seen repeatedly, ten times or more. V usage is TRBV6-1 and J usage is TRBJ1-6; D gene uncertain. Germline values: CDR1 MNHNS, CDR2 SASEGT. The CDR3 runs 15 residues. V was clipped by 6 bases and J by 5 bases, with 14 bases between them. The CDR3 is CASSRGFNDNSPLHF. The CDR3 nucleotides are TGTGCCAGCAGCAGAGGGTTTAACGATAATTCACCCCTCCACTTT.

This CDR3 is CASSLNGQGGNTEAFF. DNA for the CDR3: TGTGCCAGCAGTCTTAACGGACAGGGGGGGAACACTGAAGCTTTCTTT. The V gene is TRBV6-1, the J gene TRBJ1-1, with TRBD1 identical over 10 bases. This CDR3 comprises 16 residues. Germline trimming cut 5 bases from V and 1 base from J; bases unmatched to any gene: 7. Germline V gene lookup returns CDR1 MNHNS and CDR2 SASEGT.

This chain joins TRBV12-5 and TRBJ2-1; D is possibly TRBD2 (5 bases). Trimming cost V 6 bases and J 9 bases, with 18 bases left between them. Germline lookup yields CDR1 LGHNT and CDR2 FRNRAP. This CDR3 contains 14 residues. The CDR3 loop is CASGPGTTGSEQFF. Written as DNA, the CDR3 is TGTGCTAGTGGCCCGGGTACGACGGGAAGTGAGCAGTTCTTC.